This T cell receptor beta chain was recorded in a study of blood T cell repertoires in COVID-19. Study as a whole: The samples span acute and convalescent COVID-19 from the United States, Italy and Spain. From T cells, B-cell-depleted T cells, or PBMCs came the material, which was cDNA or gDNA.

Trimming took off 6 bases at V and 8 bases at J, with 14 bases between the two ends. CDR1 and CDR2 from the germline V gene are MRHNA and SNTAGT. The CDR3 is 14 residues long. This clone occurred once. In the authors' methods: Reference gene primer amplification in the assay estimated nucleated cell counts. Only in-frame clones appear in the TCRdb table, and some are missing; sequencing was by immunoSEQ multiplex PCR. V, J and clone size derive from that table, while D and trimming were established from the DNA sequence. The sample gives about 95,000 clones, around 86% of which show up once; more than 3% is in the top ten.

Material for sequencing was peripheral blood. The V gene is TRBV6-4, the J gene TRBJ1-6, with D possibly being TRBD1 (5 bases). The clonotype originates from a woman in her 70s with acute or convalescent COVID-19. For the CDR3, the DNA is TGTGCCAGCAGGGAAGGGACTGGCCATTCACCCCTCCACTTT. Encoded protein: CASREGTGHSPLHF.